The source of this T cell receptor (beta chain) is a study of long-term antiretroviral therapy in people with HIV. Regarding the study as a whole: Before ART, certain clones expanded, and these dominated the repertoire at all time points.

The table lists this clone with a few counts. No antigen is known for it. V shed 5 bases and J 6 bases; nucleotides not matched to a gene: 19. The germline CDR1 and CDR2 sequences are LNHDA and SQIVND (reference sequence). CDR3 length equals 17 residues. The libraries were made with immunoSEQ v3.0 at survey level. Sequencing was performed with immunoSEQ multiplex PCR; in TCRdb, only in-frame clones are kept and a portion is missing. The sample yields fewer than 25,000 clones, 88% seen once. J is TRBJ2-7 and V is TRBV19, with 7 positions matching TRBD2. This TCR derives from a man aged 55 to 69 with HIV. The starting material was unsorted PBMCs, obtained 2.3 years after starting antiretroviral therapy. The CDR3 reads CASSLLGLGGRNIEQYF. In DNA form, the CDR3 reads TGTGCCAGTAGTCTCCTTGGACTCGGGGGGAGAAACATCGAGCAGTACTTC. The full variable domain, rest sourced from reference TRBV19 and TRBJ2-7, is DGGITQSPKYLFRKEGQNVTLSCEQNLNHDAMYWYRQDPGQGLRLIYYSQIVNDFQKGDIAEGYSVSREKKESFPLTVTSAQKNPTAFYLCASSLLGLGGRNIEQYFGPGTRLTVT.